These 27 T cell receptor beta chains share one sample of origin, sequenced in a study of OX40 agonist ivuxolimab in advanced cancers. Method: immunoSEQ multiplex PCR; TCRdb's copy keeps in-frame clones and lacks some. The sample holds about 46,000 clones; 70% to 80% are singletons and the top ten take 3% to 4%. The sample in question was CD4+ or CD8+ T cells sorted from blood, obtained in a trial of the OX40 agonist ivuxolimab. The receptors were sampled from an adult with an advanced solid tumor such as melanoma, head and neck, liver or kidney cancer.

This clone rates as medium-sized (0.01 to 0.1%). V is TRBV15 and J is TRBJ1-6, with a tentative D call TRBD1 (5 bases). Trimming removed 1 base from V and 6 bases from J, with 13 bases in between. The CDR3 spans 16 residues. CDR1 is LNHNV and CDR2 is YYDKDF in the germline V gene (reference sequence). The chain's CDR3 is CATSRGFGGANSPLHF. Here the CDR3 DNA reads TGTGCCACCAGCAGAGGGTTTGGGGGAGCTAATTCACCCCTCCACTTT.

A few counts support this clone. The J gene is TRBJ1-1, the V gene TRBV7-9, with D maybe TRBD1 (6 bases). Germline V gene sequence: CDR1 SEHNR, CDR2 FQNEAQ (reference sequence). V was cut by 5 bases and J by 1 base, with 11 bases left in between. The CDR3 covers 14 residues. The CDR3, as DNA: TGTGCCAGCAGCAAGACAGGATGGAACACTGAAGCTTTCTTT. Translating gives CASSKTGWNTEAFF.

This clone appeared a single time. The chain employs TRBV4-1 and TRBJ2-7, with TRBD1 matching 7 bases. The CDR3 runs to 13 residues. Germline lookup yields CDR1 MGHRA and CDR2 YSYEKL. Trimming took 1 base from V and 7 from J; bases not matched to a gene: 4. Written as DNA, the CDR3 is TGCGCCAGCAGCCAAGGGCAGACAGGGGAGCAGTACTTC. Protein product: CASSQGQTGEQYF.

V usage is TRBV7-2 and J usage is TRBJ1-2, with D possibly being TRBD1 (5 bases). This CDR3 is built from 13 residues. Germline assignment: CDR1 SGHTA and CDR2 FQGNSA. Trimming stripped 3 bases from V and 2 bases from J, with 7 bases between. DNA of the CDR3: TGTGCCAGCAGCTTCGACAGAAACTATGGCTACACCTTC. This sequence encodes CASSFDRNYGYTF.

The V call is TRBV6-5, the J call TRBJ2-5, with 7 positions matching TRBD2. The ends lost 2 bases at V and 1 base at J; junction bases unmatched: 1. Germline V CDR1 and CDR2: MNHEY, SVGAGI. The CDR3 totals 14 residues. CDR3 sequence (DNA): TGTGCCAGCAGTTACGGGGGGGGCCAAGAGACCCAGTACTTC. Protein: CASSYGGGQETQYF.

In nucleotides, the CDR3 is TGTGCCAGCAGCTCAGGCGGGCCCAATCAGCCCCAGCATTTT. This sequence encodes CASSSGGPNQPQHF. V is TRBV7-8 and J is TRBJ1-5; no definite D call. Germline lookup yields CDR1 SGHVS and CDR2 FQNEAQ. V was cut by 4 bases and J by 3 bases, with 10 bases left in between. The CDR3 totals 14 residues. Full variable domain (rest looked up from reference TRBV7-8 and TRBJ1-5): GAGVSQSPRYKVAKRGQDVALRCDPISGHVSLFWYQQALGQGPEFLTYFQNEAQLDKSGLPSDRFFAERPEGSVSTLKIQRTQQEDSAVYLCASSSGGPNQPQHFGDGTRLSIL.

The chain joins TRBV18 to TRBJ1-1; weak D call: TRBD1 (6 bases). Germline V lookup: CDR1 KGHSH, CDR2 LQKENI. Trimming took 3 bases from V and 3 from J, leaving 8 bases between them. The length of the CDR3 is 13 residues. The CDR3 region has the DNA TGTGCCAGCTCACCCGACAGGTACACTGAAGCTTTCTTT. Protein: CASSPDRYTEAFF.

This clone is labeled as medium-sized. The chain uses TRBV18 and TRBJ1-6; no definite D call. V shed 3 bases and J shed 7 bases, with 13 bases lying between them. CDR3 length: 15 residues. Germline lookup yields CDR1 KGHSH and CDR2 LQKENI. The CDR3, as DNA: TGTGCCAGCTCACCGCCGGAGGGAGGCAATTCACCCCTCCACTTT. This translates into CASSPPEGGNSPLHF.

CDR3 residues: CASSPGHFATNEKLFF. Here the CDR3 DNA reads TGTGCCAGCAGCCCGGGGCACTTCGCAACTAATGAAAAACTGTTTTTT. The V and J genes are TRBV7-9 and TRBJ1-4; tentative D call: TRBD1 (5 bases). CDR1 and CDR2 (germline): SEHNR, FQNEAQ (reference sequence). The CDR3 extends over 16 amino acids. The ends were cut back, 5 bases at V and 0 bases at J, with 13 bases in the middle.

The chain carries TRBV5-1 and TRBJ1-1; 8 nucleotides match TRBD1. V lost 4 bases to trimming and J lost 4 bases; unmatched junction nucleotides: 3. The CDR3 loop spans 13 amino acids. Per the germline V gene, CDR1 is SGHRS and CDR2 is YFSETQ. CDR3 DNA: TGCGCCAGCAGCGGCGGACAGGGCACTGAAGCTTTCTTT. Its protein is CASSGGQGTEAFF.

Written as DNA, the CDR3 is TGTGCCAGCAGCTACACAGTATTCACCGGGGAGCTGTTTTTT. Its protein product is CASSYTVFTGELFF. The genes are TRBV7-8 and TRBJ2-2; unclear D gene. This CDR3 spans 14 amino acids. Germline lookup yields CDR1 SGHVS and CDR2 FQNEAQ. V was clipped by 4 bases and J by 4 bases, with 10 bases between them.

The chain recombines TRBV11-3 with TRBJ2-2; 7 bases agree with TRBD1. The CDR3 is 18 residues long. With V trimmed by 3 bases and J by 1 base, 11 bases remained unmatched. Germline assignment: CDR1 SGHNT and CDR2 YENEEA. The CDR3: CASSLGDRFRRNTGELFF. CDR3 nucleotide sequence: TGTGCCAGCAGCTTGGGGGACAGATTCCGGAGGAACACCGGGGAGCTGTTTTTT.

The chain has TRBV7-2 and TRBJ2-7; D unresolved. Germline CDR1 SGHTA, CDR2 FQGNSA. The CDR3 extends over 14 amino acids. V lost 5 bases to trimming and J lost 0 bases, with 11 bases between them. The DNA of the CDR3 is TGTGCCAGCAGCCTAGACATCTTCTCCTACGAGCAGTACTTC. Its protein product is CASSLDIFSYEQYF.

In its sample, this clone was seen once. The chain recombines TRBV5-1 with TRBJ2-1; 7 bases match TRBD2. J lost 1 base, V lost 4 bases, and 11 bases had no gene match. The CDR3 contains 17 residues. Germline lookup yields CDR1 SGHRS and CDR2 YFSETQ. CDR3 region: CASSPTAGVLSYNEQFF. The DNA of the CDR3 is TGCGCCAGCAGCCCCACGGCGGGGGTATTATCCTACAATGAGCAGTTCTTC.

This clone was seen a handful of times. V is TRBV9 and J is TRBJ2-7; no clear D. Trimming shortened V by 0 bases and J by 0 bases, and 10 bases separated the two germline ends. This CDR3 comprises 15 residues. The germline gives CDR1 SGDLS, CDR2 YYNGEE. Here the CDR3 reads CASSVVPASSYEQYF. The CDR3 nucleotides read TGTGCCAGCAGCGTAGTTCCCGCTAGCTCCTACGAGCAGTACTTC.

CDR3 coding DNA: TGCGCCAGCAGCTTGGCAGTTAGCACAGATACGCAGTATTTT. Its translation: CASSLAVSTDTQYF. The gene calls are TRBV5-1 and TRBJ2-3; D gene ambiguous. V shed 0 bases and J shed 0 bases, with 5 bases lying between them. The V gene's germline CDR1 is SGHRS and CDR2 YFSETQ. The CDR3 contains 14 residues.

The chain links TRBV11-2 to TRBJ1-1, with D unresolved. The CDR3 covers 15 residues. Germline V gene data show CDR1 as SGHAT and CDR2 as FQNNGV. The V gene lost 3 bases and the J gene lost 5 bases, with 16 bases spanning the gap. The CDR3 loop is CASSLNSWISTEAFF. The CDR3 bases are TGTGCCAGCAGCTTGAACAGTTGGATCTCTACTGAAGCTTTCTTT.

This clone was counted only a few times. V usage is TRBV7-2 and J usage is TRBJ1-3; D possibly corresponds to TRBD1 (5 bases). V was pared by 1 base and J by 4 bases, with 8 bases between. The CDR3 spans 14 residues. CDR1 SGHTA and CDR2 FQGNSA come from the germline V gene. The CDR3 protein is CASSLGGIGNTIYF. The CDR3 bases are TGTGCCAGCAGCTTAGGGGGGATCGGAAACACCATATATTTT.

The CDR3 coding sequence is TGTGCCAGCAGCTTAGATGGTGGGACAGGGAACTATGGCTACACCTTC. Its protein is CASSLDGGTGNYGYTF. This chain connects TRBV11-2 to TRBJ1-2; TRBD1 matches 9 bases. The CDR3 consists of 16 residues. CDR1 is SGHAT, CDR2 FQNNGV, per germline. V was clipped by 0 bases and J by 2 bases; unmatched bases: 4.

This clone was found a few times. The V and J genes are TRBV27 and TRBJ1-1; 7 nucleotides line up with TRBD1. The V and J ends lost 8 bases and 4 bases, in that order; junction bases with no gene match: 10. The V gene's germline CDR1 is MNHEY and CDR2 SMNVEV (reference sequence). The CDR3 spans 14 residues. This CDR3 reads CASGQRGDSTEAFF. As DNA, the CDR3 is TGTGCCAGCGGCCAGCGGGGGGACAGCACTGAAGCTTTCTTT.

This clone was picked up a small number of times. This chain uses TRBV2 with TRBJ1-5, with a weak D call TRBD1 (6 bases). The CDR3 covers 14 residues. Trimming cost V 6 bases and J 2 bases, with 11 bases left between them. Germline V gene lookup returns CDR1 SNHLY and CDR2 FYNNEI. The DNA of the CDR3 is TGTGCCAGCAGCTACAGGGAAGGCAATCAGCCCCAGCATTTT. Residues: CASSYREGNQPQHF.

The CDR3 nucleotides are TGTGCCAGCAGTCCCCTTATGGCAGATACGCAGTATTTT. This gives the protein CASSPLMADTQYF. The chain links TRBV6-1 to TRBJ2-3; no firm D call. The CDR3 extends over 13 amino acids. The germline gives CDR1 MNHNS, CDR2 SASEGT. V was clipped by 5 bases and J by 4 bases, with 10 bases between them.

The rearrangement links TRBV5-1 to TRBJ2-7; no reliable D call. The CDR3 totals 14 residues. V was pared by 0 bases and J by 1 base, with 8 bases between. Per the germline V gene, CDR1 is SGHRS and CDR2 is YFSETQ. This CDR3 reads CASSLAGLSYEQYF. DNA of the CDR3: TGCGCCAGCAGCTTGGCCGGGCTGTCCTACGAGCAGTACTTC.

The gene calls are TRBV14 and TRBJ2-7; D is possibly TRBD1 or TRBD2 (5 bases each). The CDR3 runs to 14 residues. Germline-derived CDR1 and CDR2 are SGHDN and FVKESK. Trimming shortened V by 8 bases and J by 1 base, and 15 bases separated the two germline ends. In DNA, the CDR3 is TGTGCCAGCTCAAAACTTGGGGGATCCTACGAGCAGTACTTC. This encodes CASSKLGGSYEQYF.

The chain combines TRBV21-1 with TRBJ1-5; TRBD1, the table's D call, lacks a check against the DNA. TRBV21-1 is given as a pseudogene. There are 15 residues in the CDR3. The CDR3 nucleotides read TGTGCCAGCAGCAAAAGGACAGGGCCGAGCCAGCCCCAGCATTTT. This sequence encodes CASSKRTGPSQPQHF.

In nucleotides, the CDR3 is TGTGCCAGCAGCCAAGAAGTAGCGGTTCCCCAAGAGACCCAGTACTTC. Translating gives CASSQEVAVPQETQYF. V is TRBV4-2 and J is TRBJ2-5; possibly TRBD2 for D (6 bases). The CDR3 contains 16 residues. Germline loops: CDR1 LGHNA, CDR2 YNFKEQ. The V end was cut by 0 bases, the J end by 1 base, with 12 bases between.

The CDR3 DNA is TGTGCCAGCAGCTCCCGGGCGGCAGGAAACTATGGCTACACCTTC. Protein product: CASSSRAAGNYGYTF. J is TRBJ1-2 and V is TRBV9, with D unclear. V shed 4 bases and J shed 2 bases, with 15 bases lying between them. This CDR3 comprises 15 residues. Looked up from germline, CDR1 is SGDLS and CDR2 is YYNGEE.